This is a list of T cell receptor beta chains from one sample in a study of early T cells in non-severe SARS-CoV-2 infection. TCRdb reprocessed the 5' RACE reads via MiXCR and lists one record per CDR3 protein. The table includes over 90,000 distinct CDR3 sequences, around 12% detected once. Sequencing input: whole blood. These TCRs come from an adult who was a healthcare worker with PCR-confirmed SARS-CoV-2 infection or an uninfected control (not recorded which). The CDR3 runs from the conserved cysteine through the conserved F or W. Each record gives: J gene, CDR3 length, clone size, V gene, D gene, CDR3 DNA, CDR3 protein. The D gene is left open where the match is weak. Size is omitted from some rows. Given values are once, few, many or a class for expanded clones.

J gene: TRBJ1-2
CDR3 length: 15
clone size: many
V gene: TRBV3-1
D gene: NA
CDR3 DNA: TGTGCCAGCAGCCAAGATTTGTCCTTGAACTATGGCTACACCTTC
CDR3 protein: CASSQDLSLNYGYTF

J gene: TRBJ2-7
CDR3 length: 17
clone size: few
V gene: TRBV11-2
D gene: NA
CDR3 DNA: TGTGCCAGCAGCGAACGACCGGAAATCGTCCTTCCCTACGAGCAGTACTTC
CDR3 protein: CASSERPEIVLPYEQYF

J gene: TRBJ2-1
CDR3 length: 14
clone size: many
V gene: TRBV6-6
D gene: NA
CDR3 DNA: TGTGCCAGCAGTTACTCGAGGCTAGTTAATGAGCAGTTCTTC
CDR3 protein: CASSYSRLVNEQFF

J gene: TRBJ1-4
CDR3 length: 15
clone size: many
V gene: TRBV2
D gene: NA
CDR3 DNA: TGTGCCAGCACCCGTTTCGGACAGACTAATGAAAAACTGTTTTTT
CDR3 protein: CASTRFGQTNEKLFF

J gene: TRBJ2-1
CDR3 length: 14
clone size: few
V gene: TRBV6-5
D gene: NA
CDR3 DNA: TGTGCCAGCAGTTACTCTACCAGAAACAATGAGCAGTTCTTC
CDR3 protein: CASSYSTRNNEQFF

J gene: TRBJ1-5
CDR3 length: 18
clone size: many
V gene: TRBV15
D gene: TRBD1
CDR3 DNA: TGTGCCACCAGCAGAGAGGGACAGGGAAACTATAGCAATCAGCCCCAGCATTTT
CDR3 protein: CATSREGQGNYSNQPQHF

J gene: TRBJ2-1
CDR3 length: 13
clone size: NA
V gene: TRBV28
D gene: NA
CDR3 DNA: TGTGCCAGCAGTCCAAGACGGACTAATGAGCAGTTCTTC
CDR3 protein: CASSPRRTNEQFF

J gene: TRBJ2-1
CDR3 length: 16
clone size: few
V gene: TRBV9
D gene: NA
CDR3 DNA: TGTGCCAGCAGCTCTATCGACTTTAGCGTCTACAATGAGCAGTTCTTC
CDR3 protein: CASSSIDFSVYNEQFF

J gene: TRBJ2-3
CDR3 length: 12
clone size: NA
V gene: TRBV20-1
D gene: NA
CDR3 DNA: TGCAGGGGAGCTGCTAGCACAGATACGCAGTATTTT
CDR3 protein: CRGAASTDTQYF

J gene: TRBJ2-7
CDR3 length: 15
clone size: many
V gene: TRBV28
D gene: TRBD2
CDR3 DNA: TGTGCCAGCAGTTTGGTAGGCGGGAGCTCCTACGAGCAGTACTTC
CDR3 protein: CASSLVGGSSYEQYF

J gene: TRBJ1-1
CDR3 length: 12
clone size: many
V gene: TRBV28
D gene: NA
CDR3 DNA: TGTGCCAGCAGTCCCCACTTCACTGAAGCTTTCTTT
CDR3 protein: CASSPHFTEAFF

J gene: TRBJ2-7
CDR3 length: 16
clone size: NA
V gene: TRBV3-2
D gene: NA
CDR3 DNA: TGTGCCAGCAGCCGGACGACCGGGACTAGGACGTACGAGCAGTACTTC
CDR3 protein: CASSRTTGTRTYEQYF

J gene: TRBJ2-5
CDR3 length: 12
clone size: NA
V gene: TRBV7-6
D gene: NA
CDR3 DNA: TGTGCCAGCAGCACCCACCTTGGGACCCAGTACTTC
CDR3 protein: CASSTHLGTQYF

J gene: TRBJ2-2
CDR3 length: 16
clone size: many
V gene: TRBV14
D gene: NA
CDR3 DNA: TGTGCCAGCAGCCAAGGTACCGGGAGATGGCCCGGGGAGCTGTTTTTT
CDR3 protein: CASSQGTGRWPGELFF

J gene: TRBJ1-1
CDR3 length: 14
clone size: NA
V gene: TRBV5-1
D gene: NA
CDR3 DNA: TGCGCCAGCAGCTTGGGGCTCAGGAACACTGAAGCTTTCTTT
CDR3 protein: CASSLGLRNTEAFF

J gene: TRBJ2-2
CDR3 length: 13
clone size: NA
V gene: TRBV28
D gene: NA
CDR3 DNA: TGTGCCAGCAGTTTAATCGGCACCGGGGAGCTGTTTTTT
CDR3 protein: CASSLIGTGELFF

J gene: TRBJ2-7
CDR3 length: 13
clone size: many
V gene: TRBV19
D gene: TRBD1
CDR3 DNA: TGTGCCAGTAGTAGGGACAGCACCTACGAGCAGTACTTC
CDR3 protein: CASSRDSTYEQYF

J gene: TRBJ1-1
CDR3 length: 13
clone size: few
V gene: TRBV7-3
D gene: TRBD1
CDR3 DNA: TGTGCCAGCAGCTTAGACAGGGAAACTGAAGCTTTCTTT
CDR3 protein: CASSLDRETEAFF

J gene: TRBJ2-1
CDR3 length: 11
clone size: NA
V gene: TRBV3-1
D gene: NA
CDR3 DNA: TGTGCCAGCAGCCATTTCGGTGAGCAGTTCTTC
CDR3 protein: CASSHFGEQFF

J gene: TRBJ2-7
CDR3 length: 14
clone size: NA
V gene: TRBV28
D gene: NA
CDR3 DNA: TGTGCCAGCAGTTTATCCGACAGGCTAAGCGAGCAGTACTTC
CDR3 protein: CASSLSDRLSEQYF

J gene: TRBJ2-7
CDR3 length: 17
clone size: few
V gene: TRBV24-1
D gene: TRBD1
CDR3 DNA: TGTGCCACCAGTGATTTTTCGGTGAAGACAGGGGAACACGAGCAGTACTTC
CDR3 protein: CATSDFSVKTGEHEQYF

J gene: TRBJ2-1
CDR3 length: 15
clone size: NA
V gene: TRBV20-1
D gene: TRBD2
CDR3 DNA: TGCAGTGCTCATACCCCTAGCGGTATATACAATGAGCAGTTCTTC
CDR3 protein: CSAHTPSGIYNEQFF

J gene: TRBJ1-2
CDR3 length: 15
clone size: NA
V gene: TRBV28
D gene: TRBD1
CDR3 DNA: TGTGCCAGCAGTTCTCACGGGACAGGGCACTATGGCTACACCTTC
CDR3 protein: CASSSHGTGHYGYTF